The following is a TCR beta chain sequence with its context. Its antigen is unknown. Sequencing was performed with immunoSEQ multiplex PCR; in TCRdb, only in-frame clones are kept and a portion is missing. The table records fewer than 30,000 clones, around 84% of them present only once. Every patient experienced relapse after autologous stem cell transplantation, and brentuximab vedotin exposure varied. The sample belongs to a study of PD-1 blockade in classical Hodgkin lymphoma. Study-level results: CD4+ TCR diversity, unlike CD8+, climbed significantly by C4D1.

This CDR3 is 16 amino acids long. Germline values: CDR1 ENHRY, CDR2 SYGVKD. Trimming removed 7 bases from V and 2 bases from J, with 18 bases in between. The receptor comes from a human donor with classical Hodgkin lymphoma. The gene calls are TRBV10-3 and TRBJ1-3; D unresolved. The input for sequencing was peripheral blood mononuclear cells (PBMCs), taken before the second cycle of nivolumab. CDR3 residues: CAITAEGGVTGNTIYF. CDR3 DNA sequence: TGTGCCATCACCGCGGAGGGTGGGGTAACTGGAAACACCATATATTTT.